One sample yielded the 5 T cell receptor beta chains listed below, sequenced in a study of cytomegalovirus exposure and HLA in healthy donors. With 60 Vbeta and 13 Jbeta primers, the PCR was carried out. Sequencing was performed with immunoSEQ multiplex PCR; in TCRdb, only in-frame clones are kept and a portion is missing. This table has around 280,000 clones, 70% to 90% appearing once. Sequencing was carried out using PBMCs. The receptors shown here come from a woman between 18 and 30 years old in good health and CMV-seronegative.

This chain joins TRBV7-9 and TRBJ1-1; 7 bases line up with TRBD1. With 5 bases clipped from V and 1 base from J, the junction kept 4 bases outside the gene matches. Germline CDR1 and CDR2: SEHNR and FQNEAQ (reference sequence). This CDR3 has 14 residues. For the CDR3, the DNA is TGTGCCAGCAGCGGGACAGAGAAGAACACTGAAGCTTTCTTT. This encodes CASSGTEKNTEAFF.

This clone showed up just once. The chain couples TRBV21-1 to TRBJ1-1; the DNA was not used to check the table's D call, TRBD1. TRBV21-1 is reported as a pseudogene. This CDR3 is built from 15 residues. CDR3 DNA: TGTGCCAGCAGTACTCTCGACAGGGAAAACACTGAAGCTTTCTTT. Its protein is CASSTLDRENTEAFF.

The V and J genes are TRBV19 and TRBJ1-5; a weak D match, TRBD1 (6 bases). The CDR3 loop spans 15 amino acids. Per germline, CDR1 LNHDA and CDR2 SQIVND (reference sequence). Trimming removed 4 bases at V and 3 bases at J, with 13 bases between. The CDR3 DNA follows: TGTGCCAGTAGTACCCCGACAGGAAACAATCAGCCCCAGCATTTT. Its protein product is CASSTPTGNNQPQHF. Filled out from reference TRBV19 and TRBJ1-5, the complete variable domain reads DGGITQSPKYLFRKEGQNVTLSCEQNLNHDAMYWYRQDPGQGLRLIYYSQIVNDFQKGDIAEGYSVSREKKESFPLTVTSAQKNPTAFYLCASSTPTGNNQPQHFGDGTRLSIL.

The chain couples TRBV2 to TRBJ1-2; perhaps TRBD1 as D (5 bases). Deletions cut 10 bases from V and 0 bases from J, with 18 bases between. This CDR3 is built from 15 residues. CDR1 and CDR2 from the germline V gene are SNHLY and FYNNEI. The CDR3 bases are TGTGCCATTCTTCCTATCGGGGGAGCTAACTATGGCTACACCTTC. It specifies CAILPIGGANYGYTF.

The chain recombines TRBV10-3 with TRBJ1-1; 7 nucleotides align to TRBD1. Per germline, CDR1 ENHRY and CDR2 SYGVKD. Trimming took 3 bases from V and 0 from J; bases not matched to a gene: 7. This CDR3 comprises 16 residues. CDR3: CAISEDRAVVNTEAFF. CDR3 in DNA: TGTGCCATCAGTGAAGACAGGGCAGTGGTGAACACTGAAGCTTTCTTT.